The following is a T cell receptor beta chain sequence with its context. This clone's antigen is unknown. No base quality values were provided; no much bigger clone lies one nucleotide off. The time point label, read with the paper, signifies: baseline before first vaccination. Vaccinee samples came from UK trials COV001 and COV002, including a single-blind randomized controlled phase 2/3 trial of AZD1222 (ChAdOx1 nCoV-19) in healthy adults. For TCRbeta chain sequencing, PBMC samples from trial participants were taken at day 0 and at day 28 after the second dose. This entry comes from a study of T cell responses to AZD1222 COVID-19 vaccine (dated by TCRdb to about 2021). Background for the entire study: AZD1222 recipients whose second dose came at about 4 weeks and those whose second dose came at about 12 weeks were combined into one group, since spike-specific TCR depth and breadth did not differ between the two schedules. Trial participants were enrolled by age into 18-55, 56-69 and 70-plus year subgroups, with 148, 28 and 57 TCR-sequenced participants respectively. A total of 230 to 250 trial participants underwent TCR sequencing, of whom about 210 had received two doses of AZD1222 and some 25 had received two doses of the MenACWY control vaccine. The full study reports these points: Most participants were white British and females outnumbered males, and the authors suggested that clonal diversity may have been underestimated. In the small 56-69-year group, the increase in depth fell short of significance, most likely because of low power. Because no samples from the day 14 peak response were available, repertoires could be characterized only after the peak T cell response. The vaccine-associated CD4 TCRs covered the entire spike protein, and the dominant responses fell in regions 160-218 and 743-854. Nearly half of unique spike-specific TCRs reportedly recognized epitopes outside regions mutated in the B.1.351 and B.1.1.7 variants. After two AZD1222 doses, spike-specific TCR breadth and depth were significantly higher than at day 0 and than in MenACWY recipients. Only six or seven AZD1222 recipients were SARS-CoV-2 seropositive at baseline, limiting conclusions about previously exposed vaccinees.

V loses 4 bases of germline sequence and J loses 11 bases, and the interval between the two ends is 14 bases. CDR1 and CDR2 are drawn from the germline V gene (reference sequence): MNHEY, SMNVEV. Spanning cysteine to phenylalanine, the CDR3 consists of 13 amino acids. The read is trimmed to its CDR3 DNA, 39 bases read in frame from base 1. The CDR3 regions of human TCRbeta chains were analyzed by immunosequencing. The paper's processing steps were these. TCRs in the repertoires were matched against a reference library of SARS-CoV-2-specific TCRs that had been generated with the MIRA antigen-specificity platform. Breadth was defined as the fraction of unique TCRs that were SARS-CoV-2-associated, and depth was defined as the fraction of total T cells that were SARS-CoV-2-associated. Using the MIRA data, each spike-specific TCR was mapped to the spike region that the TCR reacts to and placed in a CD4 or CD8 class. Log10-transformed breadth and depth values were compared by one-way ANOVA with Sidak's multiple comparisons tests. TCRdb carries this immuneACCESS record with in-frame sequences only. Its versions omit some clonotypes, under half of them owing to an unresolved V gene in the studies checked, with the rest unexplained. That table gives V, J and clone size, and the DNA gave D and trimming. This sample gives 120,000 to 150,000 clones in total; approximately 89% of them show up just once. Of the sample, about 3% is held by the ten largest clones.

Sequenced here: peripheral blood, sampled on day 0 of AZD1222 vaccination. The sequence is built from TRBV27 and TRBJ1-4; tentative D gene TRBD1, with 6 bases matching. The receptor was derived from an adult in good health. The CDR3 region reads CASSSGRGMKLFF. The DNA is as follows: TGTGCCAGCAGTTCGGGCAGGGGTATGAAACTGTTTTTT.